This TCR beta chain is drawn from a study of radiotherapy plus CTLA-4 blockade in lung cancer. Germline V gene lookup returns CDR1 SGHAT and CDR2 FQNNGV. The CDR3 totals 15 residues. Focal radiation with ipilimumab CTLA-4 blockade was given to patients with chemo-refractory metastatic non-small-cell lung cancer. Overall study findings and caveats: TCR clones from tumors expanded in blood after radiotherapy plus ipilimumab.

Comments on this clone: As yet, its antigen is unknown.

Profiling relied on immunoSEQ multiplex PCR, and the TCRdb table lists in-frame clones only, not all of them. The table has 77,000 or so clones, nearly 75% seen once; the top ten hold roughly a tenth. The clonotype originates from a human donor with non-small cell lung cancer whose response to radiotherapy plus ipilimumab could not be evaluated. The chain carries TRBV11-2 and TRBJ2-5; 8 positions match TRBD1. Near its end, the DNA agrees better with TRBJ2-7, so the J call may be wrong. This specimen was peripheral blood, taken from a patient treated with radiotherapy plus ipilimumab. In nucleotides, the CDR3 is TGTGCCAGCAGACAACTAGGGACAGGTGGCTACGAGCAGTACTTC. Translation gives CASRQLGTGGYEQYF.